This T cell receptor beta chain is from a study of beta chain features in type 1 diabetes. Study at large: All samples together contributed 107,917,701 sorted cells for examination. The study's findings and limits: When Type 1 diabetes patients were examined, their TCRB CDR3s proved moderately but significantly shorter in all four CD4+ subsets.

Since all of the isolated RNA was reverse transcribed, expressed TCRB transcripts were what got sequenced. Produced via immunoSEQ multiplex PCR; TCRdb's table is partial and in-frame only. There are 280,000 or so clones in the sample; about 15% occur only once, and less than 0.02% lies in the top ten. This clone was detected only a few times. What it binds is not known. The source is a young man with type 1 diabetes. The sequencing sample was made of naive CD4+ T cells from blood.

CDR3 DNA: TGTGCCTGGAGTCCCCGGAGAGGGTACACTGAAGCTTTCTTT. This translates into CAWSPRRGYTEAFF. The V gene is TRBV30, the J gene TRBJ1-1; the D is unclear. Trimming stripped 2 bases from V and 3 bases from J, with 13 bases between. There are 14 residues in the CDR3. Germline V gene data show CDR1 as GTSNPN and CDR2 as SVGIG (reference sequence).